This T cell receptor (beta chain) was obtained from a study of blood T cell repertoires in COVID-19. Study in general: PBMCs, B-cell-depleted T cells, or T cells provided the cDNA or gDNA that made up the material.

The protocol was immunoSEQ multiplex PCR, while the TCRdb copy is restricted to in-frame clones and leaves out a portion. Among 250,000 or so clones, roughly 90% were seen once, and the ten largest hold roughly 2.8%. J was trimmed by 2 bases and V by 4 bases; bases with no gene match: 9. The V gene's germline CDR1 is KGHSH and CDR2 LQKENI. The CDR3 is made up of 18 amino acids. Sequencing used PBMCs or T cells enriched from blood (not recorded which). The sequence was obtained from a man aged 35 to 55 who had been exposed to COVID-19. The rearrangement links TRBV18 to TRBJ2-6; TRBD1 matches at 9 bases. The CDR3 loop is CASSRDRGLTTGANVLTF. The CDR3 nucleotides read TGTGCCAGCTCACGCGACAGGGGGTTAACTACTGGGGCCAACGTCCTGACTTTC.